One sample yielded the 21 T cell receptor beta chains listed below, sequenced in a study of blood T cell repertoires in COVID-19. Measured with immunoSEQ multiplex PCR; TCRdb has only the in-frame clones, and not every one. The sample has 150,000 to 200,000 clones, approximately 87% seen once. Sequences were obtained from peripheral blood. These receptors came from a young man with active or convalescent COVID-19.

This clone was counted once. Other DNA sequences within the sample encode an identical CDR3. The chain links TRBV18 to TRBJ1-2; TRBD1 agrees at 9 bases. This CDR3 contains 14 residues. The J segment lost 2 bases and the V segment lost 3 bases, leaving 1 base of the junction unmatched. From germline, CDR1 is KGHSH and CDR2 LQKENI. The CDR3 nucleotides are TGTGCCAGCTCACCCGGGACAGGGAACTATGGCTACACCTTC. This translates into CASSPGTGNYGYTF.

This rearrangement joins TRBV11-2 to TRBJ2-5; TRBD2 matches at 11 bases. Germline CDR1 and CDR2: SGHAT and FQNNGV. The CDR3 runs to 15 residues. V was pared by 3 bases and J by 4 bases, with 4 bases of the junction left unmatched. CDR3 protein: CASSFNSGGAETQYF. CDR3 in DNA: TGTGCCAGCAGCTTCAATAGCGGGGGGGCAGAGACCCAGTACTTC.

In its sample, this clone was seen once. The chain is built from TRBV7-2 and TRBJ2-7; 12 bases are shared with TRBD2. The CDR3 loop spans 17 amino acids. Germline V lookup: CDR1 SGHTA, CDR2 FQGNSA. J was trimmed by 2 bases and V by 2 bases; bases with no gene match: 7. CDR3 bases: TGTGCCAGCAGCTTAATGGCTAGCGGGAGGGTACCCTACGAGCAGTACTTC. It is translated as CASSLMASGRVPYEQYF.

Only one count was recorded for this clone. The chain links TRBV10-1 to TRBJ1-1, with 7 bases aligning to TRBD1. The junction had 15 bases not matched to a gene; V was cut back by 7 bases and J by 13 bases. Germline CDR1 is WNHNN and CDR2 is SYGVQD (reference sequence). The CDR3 runs 13 residues. The chain's CDR3 is CASTKTGTGHVFF. The CDR3 nucleotides are TGCGCCAGCACCAAGACAGGGACGGGACACGTTTTCTTT.

The chain links TRBV7-3 to TRBJ2-1, with a tentative D call TRBD2 (6 bases). The germline CDR1 and CDR2 sequences are SGHTA and FQGTGA. The CDR3 sequence is 17 residues long. Trimming cost V 0 bases and J 6 bases, with 18 bases left between them. The CDR3 sequence is CASSLTGRAGSGNEQFF. The CDR3 bases are TGTGCCAGCAGCTTAACCGGCCGTGCCGGGAGCGGCAATGAGCAGTTCTTC.

The gene calls are TRBV2 and TRBJ1-1; 8 bases agree with TRBD1. This CDR3 comprises 14 residues. J lost 1 base, V lost 7 bases, and 5 bases had no gene match. Germline CDR1 SNHLY, CDR2 FYNNEI. This CDR3 is CASTKTGANTEAFF. The CDR3 nucleotides are TGTGCCAGCACCAAGACAGGGGCGAACACTGAAGCTTTCTTT.

CDR3 loop: CASSEQTDQETQYF. CDR3 nucleotides: TGTGCCAGCAGTGAACAAACAGACCAAGAGACCCAGTACTTC. V is TRBV2 and J is TRBJ2-5; D not certain. V dropped 2 bases and J dropped 0 bases, with 7 bases sitting between them. The CDR3 runs to 14 residues. Germline V gene data show CDR1 as SNHLY and CDR2 as FYNNEI.

The V and J genes are TRBV3-1 (or the pseudogene TRBV3-2) and TRBJ1-1; D call uncertain. V gave up 6 bases and J gave up 0 bases, with 8 bases separating them. In germline, CDR1 is LGHDT, CDR2 YNNKEL (reference sequence). This CDR3 contains 13 residues. The CDR3 loop is CASSREMNTEAFF. In DNA form, the CDR3 reads TGTGCCAGCAGTCGAGAGATGAACACTGAAGCTTTCTTT.

This clone was seen once. CDR3 protein: CASSLSGQEQETQYF. The CDR3 bases are TGTGCCAGCAGCTTATCGGGACAAGAACAAGAGACCCAGTACTTC. The V call is TRBV7-3, the J call TRBJ2-5; weak D call: TRBD1 (6 bases). The CDR3 consists of 15 residues. Germline V lookup: CDR1 SGHTA, CDR2 FQGTGA. Trimming shortened V by 2 bases and J by 2 bases, and 12 bases separated the two germline ends.

This chain uses TRBV18 with TRBJ1-1; D not certain. Trimming took off 2 bases at V and 5 bases at J, with 15 bases between the two ends. Germline-derived CDR1 and CDR2 are KGHSH and LQKENI. The CDR3 length is 15 residues. The CDR3 DNA reads TGTGCCAGCTCACCAGCGGTGAGACGGTGGACTGAAGCTTTCTTT. As protein: CASSPAVRRWTEAFF. The full variable domain, rest sourced from reference TRBV18 and TRBJ1-1, is NAGVMQNPRHLVRRRGQEARLRCSPMKGHSHVYWYRQLPEEGLKFMVYLQKENIIDESGMPKERFSAEFPKEGPSILRIQQVVRGDSAAYFCASSPAVRRWTEAFFGQGTRLTVV.

The chain uses TRBV28 and TRBJ2-7; a possible D gene is TRBD2 (6 bases). V dropped 8 bases and J dropped 4 bases, with 12 bases sitting between them. This CDR3 region has 12 residues. Germline loops: CDR1 MDHEN, CDR2 SYDVKM. The CDR3 DNA reads TGTGCCAGCGCGACACGGGGGTACGAGCAGTACGTC. Residues: CASATRGYEQYV.

The CDR3: CASREGARAFF. The CDR3 DNA reads as TGTGCCAGTAGGGAGGGGGCCCGAGCTTTCTTT. The chain couples TRBV19 to TRBJ1-1; 7 bases match TRBD1. The V gene's germline CDR1 is LNHDA and CDR2 SQIVND (reference sequence). The CDR3 length is 11 residues. The V segment lost 6 bases and the J segment 10 bases; nucleotides outside the gene matches: 5.

This clone was observed a single time. The chain is built from TRBV18 and TRBJ2-3; D uncertain. This CDR3 has 13 residues. Germline assignment: CDR1 KGHSH and CDR2 LQKENI. The V end lost 5 bases, the J end lost 8 bases, and 14 bases lay between the germline ends. The CDR3 region is CASSNQPETTQYF. DNA of the CDR3: TGTGCCAGCTCAAACCAGCCGGAGACTACGCAGTATTTT.

This chain links TRBV11-2 with TRBJ1-6; perhaps TRBD1 as D (5 bases). The CDR3 is 12 residues long. V was shortened by 3 bases and J by 14 bases, with 11 bases between the two germline ends. The V gene's germline CDR1 is SGHAT and CDR2 FQNNGV. The CDR3 DNA reads as TGTGCCAGCAGCTTCGAAGGGGCCACCCTCCACTTT. Its protein is CASSFEGATLHF.

This chain links TRBV6-5 with TRBJ2-2; D ambiguous. CDR3 length: 14 residues. The V gene lost 5 bases and the J gene lost 1 base, with 8 bases spanning the gap. Germline values: CDR1 MNHEY, CDR2 SVGAGI. This chain's CDR3 is CASSQVQNTGELFF. In DNA, the CDR3 is TGTGCCAGCAGTCAGGTCCAGAACACCGGGGAGCTGTTTTTT.

This chain joins TRBV19 and TRBJ2-3, with TRBD2 identical over 7 bases. J was trimmed by 2 bases and V by 1 base; bases with no gene match: 3. CDR3 length: 15 residues. The germline V gene encodes CDR1 LNHDA and CDR2 SQIVND (reference sequence). CDR3 sequence reads: CASSIVTSFTDTQYF. The CDR3 bases are TGTGCCAGTAGTATAGTGACTAGCTTCACAGATACGCAGTATTTT.

The rearrangement uses TRBV4-1 and TRBJ1-5, with D unclear. With 2 bases removed from V and 2 bases from J, the gap between germline ends came to 10 bases. Germline assignment: CDR1 MGHRA and CDR2 YSYEKL. The CDR3 is 15 amino acids. CDR3 residues: CASSQKWEGNQPQHF. DNA of the CDR3: TGCGCCAGCAGCCAAAAGTGGGAGGGCAATCAGCCCCAGCATTTT.

V is TRBV6-5 and J is TRBJ2-2; no firm D call. Germline assignment: CDR1 MNHEY and CDR2 SVGAGI. This CDR3 comprises 14 residues. V gave up 6 bases and J gave up 4 bases, with 12 bases separating them. The CDR3 reads CASRRTVSTGELFF. CDR3 sequence (DNA): TGTGCCAGCAGAAGAACCGTGAGCACCGGGGAGCTGTTTTTT.

The rearrangement joins TRBV19 to TRBJ2-7, with D possibly matching TRBD2 (6 bases). Deletions cut 5 bases from V and 5 bases from J, with 7 bases between. This CDR3 has 11 amino acids. Germline V CDR1 and CDR2: LNHDA, SQIVND (reference sequence). CDR3 DNA: TGTGCCAGTAGTTGGGGGGACGAGCAGTACTTC. It encodes CASSWGDEQYF. Combining the CDR3 with reference TRBV19 and TRBJ2-7 gives the whole variable domain DGGITQSPKYLFRKEGQNVTLSCEQNLNHDAMYWYRQDPGQGLRLIYYSQIVNDFQKGDIAEGYSVSREKKESFPLTVTSAQKNPTAFYLCASSWGDEQYFGPGTRLTVT.

This clone was recorded once. The chain employs TRBV27 and TRBJ1-2; maybe TRBD1 (5 bases). V was pared by 6 bases and J by 9 bases, with 20 bases between. Germline CDR1 and CDR2: MNHEY and SMNVEV (reference sequence). This CDR3 comprises 14 residues. This chain's CDR3 is CASSTFETALSYTF. CDR3 coding DNA: TGTGCCAGCAGCACTTTCGAGACAGCTTTGAGCTACACCTTC.

This clone was recorded only once. The rearrangement uses TRBV11-3 and TRBJ1-1; D is possibly TRBD1 (5 bases). CDR1 SGHNT and CDR2 YENEEA come from the germline V gene. This CDR3 is built from 14 residues. V lost 1 base, J lost 4 bases, and 10 bases lay in between. The chain's CDR3 is CASSLGGGATEAFF. The CDR3 DNA reads TGTGCCAGCAGCTTAGGGGGCGGGGCCACTGAAGCTTTCTTT.